The clone carrying this T cell receptor (beta chain) is medium-sized (0.01 to 0.1%). Its antigen is undetermined. Those patients with uncontrolled infection, other autoimmune disease, pregnancy or lactation were excluded. The diagnoses drew upon clinical symptoms, serum thyroxine and TRAb, thyroid ultrasound and orbital computed tomography. The source of the sample is a study of T cells in Graves' hyperthyroidism and ophthalmopathy. TCR beta CDR3 region amplification was performed from RNA transcripts. First-round RT-PCR of the TCR CDR3 relied on the HTBI primer set. TCRdb re-derived calls from the multiplex PCR reads in MiXCR, one entry per CDR3 protein. The sample consists of around 300,000 distinct CDR3 sequences, roughly 13% of them appearing once. Regarding the study as a whole: Most thyroid-expanded clonotypes above 0.001 were also found in blood.

Sequenced material: blood. The clonotype originates from a middle-aged woman with Graves' hyperthyroidism.

The CDR3 loop reads CASSYVGVDEQYF. DNA for the CDR3: TGTGCCAGCAGCTACGTGGGGGTCGACGAGCAGTACTTC. The rearrangement uses TRBV7-6 and TRBJ2-7; D might be TRBD1 or TRBD2, each matching 5 bases. CDR1 is SGHVS, CDR2 FNYEAQ, per germline. The V gene lost 4 bases and the J gene lost 5 bases, with 12 bases spanning the gap. The CDR3 length is 13 residues.